The clone carrying this T cell receptor beta chain was detected many times. Its specificity is unknown. TCR beta CDR3 region amplification was performed from RNA transcripts. When the TCR CDR3 underwent first-round RT-PCR, the HTBI primer set was used. TCRdb re-derived calls from the multiplex PCR reads in MiXCR, one entry per CDR3 protein. The sample has about 610,000 distinct CDR3 sequences; roughly 50% are singletons. The hyperthyroidism patients had all been newly diagnosed, and their disease duration was under 2 months. Their ages ranged from 18 to 65 years. This entry comes from a study of T cells in Graves' hyperthyroidism and ophthalmopathy. Study-level points and caveats: The model anticipated ophthalmopathy a median around six months pre-onset. Ophthalmopathy was distinguished from stable hyperthyroidism by 13 V-J signatures. Most clonotypes expanded in thyroid above 0.001 were likewise present in blood.

This clonotype was sampled from a woman aged 18-29 years with Graves' hyperthyroidism. Source material: peripheral blood or thyroid tissue (not recorded which).

CDR3 sequence (DNA): TGTGCCAGTAGTAGGACAGGGGGCCAGTACGAGCAGTACTTC. It is translated as CASSRTGGQYEQYF. The chain combines TRBV19 with TRBJ2-7; TRBD1 matches 11 bases. In germline, CDR1 is LNHDA, CDR2 SQIVND (reference sequence). The junction had 3 bases not matched to a gene; V was cut back by 4 bases and J by 4 bases. CDR3 length: 14 amino acids.